A single TCR beta chain is shown here with its context. This clonotype was found once. What antigen it recognizes has not been identified. No much larger clonotype is one base removed from it; base qualities were not supplied. A read on its own is weak evidence. This specimen comes from a study of CD8 T cells in Susac syndrome (dated by TCRdb to between 2018 and 2020). Turning to the overall study: Of the Susac syndrome patients who were sequenced, more than five had clinically active disease and roughly 8 were in clinical remission. At blood withdrawal, Susac syndrome patients were either therapy-naive, taking corticosteroids (in some cases with IVIg as well), or taking IVIg alone. Whether CD8+ T cell activation and differentiation in Susac syndrome was antigen driven was tested using repertoire sequencing. Here is what the overall study found, with its caveats: The study acknowledged that relatively few individuals were included in the TCR sequencing and HLA analysis. The CD4+ T cell repertoire of patients with Susac syndrome showed no detectable clonal expansion.

RNA was extracted using the RNeasy kit, and about 0.45 to 1 microgram was reverse transcribed with random hexamers. The immunoSEQ multiplex PCR assay, covering 54 Vbeta and 13 Jbeta segments, was used to amplify TCR beta CDR3 regions. PCR amplification bias was corrected by using a synthetic template baseline for primer optimization and computational correction. The study's processing was this. Reads were assigned to V, D and J genes according to IMGT and analyzed in immunoSEQ Analyzer, with only productive sequences retained. Clonality was computed as one minus Shannon entropy normalized by log2 of the number of productive unique sequences. For each patient and control, public and private clones were evaluated among the 100 most prevalent clones. Clones were defined as Susac-specific when absent from the healthy and MS cohorts, from some 1,100 published viral clones and from other ImmuneACCESS disease sequences. TCRdb trimmed the raw reads at Q25, called clones with MiXCR and kept productive beta chains. Rows matching on CDR3 protein sequence are summarized as one entry with the most common DNA and genes. TCRdb's processing, not the study's, gives the V and J calls here. Here the sample has about 140,000 distinct CDR3 sequences; approximately 95% occur a single time. The ten largest make up 0.14% of the sample.

V is reduced by 4 bases and J by 8 bases, leaving a spacing of 14 bases between them. From the germline V gene (reference sequence), CDR1 is MNHNY and CDR2 is SVGAGI. The CDR3 spans 13 residues, from the cysteine through the phenylalanine. Just CDR3 DNA is preserved here, 39 bases in frame from base 1. Peripheral blood CD8+ and CD4+ T cells from healthy donors, Susac syndrome patients and multiple sclerosis patients were profiled using high-throughput TCR beta sequencing. Recently defined diagnostic criteria for definite or probable disease were met by the Susac syndrome patients. Bulk CD8+ and CD4+ T cells were purified by magnetic negative isolation, whereas CD8+ TEMRA cells were enriched by FACS. Blood was collected in EDTA tubes and processed within 24 hours, with PBMCs isolated through density gradient centrifugation. PBMCs destined for TCR sequencing were cryopreserved in liquid nitrogen and later thawed in a 37 °C water bath. The sorted or isolated CD4+, CD8+ and CD8+ TEMRA cells had a purity of 90% or higher.

The chain uses TRBV6-6 and TRBJ1-1; the D gene assignment is ambiguous. This TCR was recovered from a human donor with Susac syndrome. Sequencing was carried out using CD4+ T cells from PBMCs. For the CDR3, the sequence is CASSFQTGMEAFF. The nucleotide sequence is given as TGTGCCAGCAGTTTCCAAACCGGTATGGAAGCTTTCTTT.